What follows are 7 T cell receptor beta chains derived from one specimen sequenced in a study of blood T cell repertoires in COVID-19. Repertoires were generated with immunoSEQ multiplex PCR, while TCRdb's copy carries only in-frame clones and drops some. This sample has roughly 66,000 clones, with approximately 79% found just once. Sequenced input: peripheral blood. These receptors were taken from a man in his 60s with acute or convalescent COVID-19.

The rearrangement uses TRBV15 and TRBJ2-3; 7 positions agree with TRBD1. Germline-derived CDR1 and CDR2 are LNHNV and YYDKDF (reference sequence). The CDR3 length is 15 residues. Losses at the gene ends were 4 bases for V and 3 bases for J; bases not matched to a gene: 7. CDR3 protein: CATSTQGMKTDTQYF. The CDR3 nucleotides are TGTGCCACCAGCACACAGGGGATGAAGACAGATACGCAGTATTTT.

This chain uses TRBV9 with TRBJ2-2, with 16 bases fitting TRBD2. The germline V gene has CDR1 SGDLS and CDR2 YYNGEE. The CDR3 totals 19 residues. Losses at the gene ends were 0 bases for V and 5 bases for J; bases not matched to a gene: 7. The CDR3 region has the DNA TGTGCCAGCAGCGTAGTCGGGACTAGCGGGGGGGCCCGGACCGGGGAGCTGTTTTTT. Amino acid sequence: CASSVVGTSGGARTGELFF.

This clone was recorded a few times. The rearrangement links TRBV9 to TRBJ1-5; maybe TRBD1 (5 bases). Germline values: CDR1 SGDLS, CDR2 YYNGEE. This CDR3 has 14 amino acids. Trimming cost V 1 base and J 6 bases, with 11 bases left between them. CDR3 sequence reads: CASSVRGFGQPQHF. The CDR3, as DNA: TGTGCCAGCAGCGTAAGGGGCTTCGGTCAGCCCCAGCATTTT. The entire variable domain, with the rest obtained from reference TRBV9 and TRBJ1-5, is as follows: DSGVTQTPKHLITATGQRVTLRCSPRSGDLSVYWYQQSLDQGLQFLIQYYNGEERAKGNILERFSAQQFPDLHSELNLSSLELGDSALYFCASSVRGFGQPQHFGDGTRLSIL.

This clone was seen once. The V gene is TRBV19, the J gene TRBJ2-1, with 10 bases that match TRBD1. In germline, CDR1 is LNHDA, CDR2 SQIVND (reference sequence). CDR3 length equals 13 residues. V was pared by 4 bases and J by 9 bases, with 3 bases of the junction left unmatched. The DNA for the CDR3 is TGTGCCAGTAGTAGACAGGGGGCGGGTGAGCAGTTCTTC. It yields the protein CASSRQGAGEQFF.

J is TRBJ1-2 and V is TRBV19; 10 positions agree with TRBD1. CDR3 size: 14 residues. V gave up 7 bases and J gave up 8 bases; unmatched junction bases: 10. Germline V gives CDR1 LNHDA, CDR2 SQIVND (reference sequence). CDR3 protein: CASTPVGQGKGYTF. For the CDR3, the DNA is TGTGCCAGTACCCCGGTGGGACAGGGGAAAGGCTACACCTTC. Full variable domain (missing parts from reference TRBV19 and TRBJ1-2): DGGITQSPKYLFRKEGQNVTLSCEQNLNHDAMYWYRQDPGQGLRLIYYSQIVNDFQKGDIAEGYSVSREKKESFPLTVTSAQKNPTAFYLCASTPVGQGKGYTFGSGTRLTVV.

CDR3 amino acids: CATSRDLGGENEQFF. CDR3 nucleotides: TGTGCCACCAGCAGAGATCTAGGGGGCGAAAATGAGCAGTTCTTC. The genes are TRBV15 and TRBJ2-1, with 7 nucleotides matching TRBD1. V lost 0 bases to trimming and J lost 7 bases; unmatched junction nucleotides: 6. This CDR3 comprises 15 residues. Germline CDR1 is LNHNV and CDR2 is YYDKDF (reference sequence).

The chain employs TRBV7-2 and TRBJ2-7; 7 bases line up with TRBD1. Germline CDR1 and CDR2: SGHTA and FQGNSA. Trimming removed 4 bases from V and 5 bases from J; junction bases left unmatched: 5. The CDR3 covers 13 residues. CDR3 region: CASSSYRGHEQYF. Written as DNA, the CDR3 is TGTGCCAGCAGCTCTTACAGGGGTCACGAGCAGTACTTC.